A selection of T cell receptor beta chains follows, all from one sample in a study of CXCR3-negative and CXCR3-positive naive CD8 T cells. TCRdb reworked the 5' RACE reads into one entry per CDR3 protein, no DNA. The listing records around 140,000 distinct CDR3 sequences. Sequenced material: naive CXCR3- CD8+ T cells from blood. All receptors derive from a human donor in good health. Some clones in this sample may be carry-over from other donors' samples. The CDR3 runs from the conserved cysteine through the conserved F or W.

v_call: TRBV4-1; j_call: TRBJ2-7; cdr3_aa: CASSQVLAGGPYEQYF
v_call: TRBV4-3; j_call: TRBJ2-1; cdr3_aa: CASSQGHGCNEQFF
v_call: TRBV7-9; j_call: TRBJ2-1; cdr3_aa: CASSLGPGPGFF
v_call: TRBV5-6; j_call: TRBJ2-7; cdr3_aa: CASGTRNSYEQYF
v_call: TRBV7-9; j_call: TRBJ2-7; cdr3_aa: CASSGTDIFHEQYF
v_call: TRBV7-9; j_call: TRBJ2-7; cdr3_aa: CASSGTGTYEQYF
v_call: TRBV9; j_call: TRBJ2-1; cdr3_aa: CASSVGGLAAYNEQFF
v_call: TRBV7-6; j_call: TRBJ2-2; cdr3_aa: CASLRPTGELFF
v_call: TRBV4-1; j_call: TRBJ2-7; cdr3_aa: CASSHERGHEQYF
v_call: TRBV29-1; j_call: TRBJ2-1; cdr3_aa: CSVEAQASSYNEQFF
v_call: TRBV6-2/TRBV6-3; j_call: TRBJ2-7; cdr3_aa: CASSYVIYEQYF
v_call: TRBV21-1; j_call: TRBJ2-7; cdr3_aa: CASSIGQALRGYEQYF
v_call: TRBV29-1; j_call: TRBJ2-2; cdr3_aa: CSVVFTGELFF
v_call: TRBV12-3/TRBV12-4; j_call: TRBJ2-1; cdr3_aa: CASGLAGGKQFF
v_call: TRBV28; j_call: TRBJ2-1; cdr3_aa: CASNTVTSGGDEQFF
v_call: TRBV2; j_call: TRBJ1-1; cdr3_aa: CASRGRMTTEAFF
v_call: TRBV7-6; j_call: TRBJ1-2; cdr3_aa: CASSLALGRGPPVEGGYTF
v_call: TRBV6-1; j_call: TRBJ2-1; cdr3_aa: CASSEALGYSYNEQFF
v_call: TRBV4-3; j_call: TRBJ1-2; cdr3_aa: CASSQEELRGDYGYTF
v_call: TRBV7-3; j_call: TRBJ2-2; cdr3_aa: CASSQGLAGGLNTGELFF
v_call: TRBV28; j_call: TRBJ1-1; cdr3_aa: CASSEGGTEAFF
v_call: TRBV5-5; j_call: TRBJ2-2; cdr3_aa: CASSHTSGRFTGELFF
v_call: TRBV29-1; j_call: TRBJ2-5; cdr3_aa: CSVVPPGPNQETQYF
v_call: TRBV28; j_call: TRBJ2-1; cdr3_aa: CASSLGRVGYHNEQFF
v_call: TRBV7-7; j_call: TRBJ1-1; cdr3_aa: CASSLGQNTEAFF
v_call: TRBV27; j_call: TRBJ2-1; cdr3_aa: CASSVLGQDHNEQFF
v_call: TRBV19; j_call: TRBJ2-2; cdr3_aa: CASTGEGNTGELFF
v_call: TRBV15; j_call: TRBJ2-1; cdr3_aa: CATSRSRAGSYNEQFF
v_call: TRBV29-1; j_call: TRBJ2-7; cdr3_aa: CSVEQGRNYEQYF
v_call: TRBV28; j_call: TRBJ2-1; cdr3_aa: CASSPPRGRASNEQFF
v_call: TRBV7-9; j_call: TRBJ2-7; cdr3_aa: CASSDSAGFYEQYF
v_call: TRBV20-1; j_call: TRBJ1-1; cdr3_aa: CSASQGAMNTEAFF
v_call: TRBV11-2; j_call: TRBJ2-5; cdr3_aa: CASSRGRSNQETQYF
v_call: TRBV29-1; j_call: TRBJ2-1; cdr3_aa: CSVVGQGGPNEQFF
v_call: TRBV5-1; j_call: TRBJ2-2; cdr3_aa: CASSVRQGSGELFF
v_call: TRBV12-3/TRBV12-4; j_call: TRBJ1-1; cdr3_aa: CASSSPMNTEAFF
v_call: TRBV28; j_call: TRBJ1-2; cdr3_aa: CASSFQGTNYGYTF
v_call: TRBV12-3/TRBV12-4; j_call: TRBJ2-7; cdr3_aa: CASSSDRSYSYEQYF
v_call: TRBV28; j_call: TRBJ2-7; cdr3_aa: CASLGLYGQGAYEQYF
v_call: TRBV6-5; j_call: TRBJ2-5; cdr3_aa: CASSYLGDTRAQYF
v_call: TRBV29-1; j_call: TRBJ2-1; cdr3_aa: CSVTGTLNEQFF
v_call: TRBV6-5; j_call: TRBJ2-7; cdr3_aa: CASSYSRYGVYEQYF
v_call: TRBV7-6; j_call: TRBJ2-7; cdr3_aa: CASSPGLAPYEQYF
v_call: TRBV29-1; j_call: TRBJ2-2; cdr3_aa: CSVEGPTGGRGGELFF
v_call: TRBV7-8; j_call: TRBJ2-1; cdr3_aa: CASSLVGGRVSYNEQFF
v_call: TRBV28; j_call: TRBJ2-7; cdr3_aa: CASSLPAGGHYEQYF
v_call: TRBV28; j_call: TRBJ2-3; cdr3_aa: CASSLGTAGTDTQYF
v_call: TRBV11-3; j_call: TRBJ2-1; cdr3_aa: CASSSQGDEQFF
v_call: TRBV7-9; j_call: TRBJ2-5; cdr3_aa: CASTSPGTSDKQMETQYF
v_call: TRBV7-8; j_call: TRBJ2-7; cdr3_aa: CASSQRNPGLALPHPYEQYF
v_call: TRBV2; j_call: TRBJ2-3; cdr3_aa: CASIPRQGPPDTQYF
v_call: TRBV7-9; j_call: TRBJ1-4; cdr3_aa: CASSLLSGVEKLFF
v_call: TRBV20-1; j_call: TRBJ2-2; cdr3_aa: CSARDFTGELFF
v_call: TRBV9; j_call: TRBJ2-2; cdr3_aa: CASSVDRKNTGELFF